This TCR beta chain was documented in a study of CD8+CD57+ T cells in acquired aplastic anemia. Study details: Sorting CD4+ and CD8+ cells gave DNA averaging approximately 3 ug. Study results and caveats: Common to patients and controls were approximately 30 CD8+ CDR3 sequences. Between the patient and control groups, CD8+ Simpson's diversity did not differ significantly.

It was patients with CD8+CD57+ cell expansion by flow cytometry who were chosen for sequencing. About this clonotype itself: What it binds is unknown.

The template used for profiling TCR beta VDJ and CDR3 was genomic DNA. TCRdb re-derived calls from the reads in MiXCR, one entry per CDR3 protein. Of around 160,000 distinct CDR3 sequences in the sample, roughly 48% were seen once. The germline V gene encodes CDR1 SNHLY and CDR2 FYNNEI. V was clipped by 3 bases and J by 7 bases, with 19 bases between them. This CDR3 comprises 16 residues. The sample taken for sequencing was sorted CD4+, CD8+, or CD8+CD57+ T cells (not recorded which) from PBMCs. The chain links TRBV2 to TRBJ2-1, with D maybe TRBD2 (5 bases). This TCR came from a human donor with aplastic anemia. DNA for the CDR3: TGTGCCAGCAGTGAGTATAGCGCTAGAGTGAGGAATGAGCAGTTCTTC. Translating gives CASSEYSARVRNEQFF.